This T cell receptor (beta chain) was identified in a study of blood T cells in healthy people across ages. PBMCs were isolated at a quantity of at least 6 million per sample. Through a sample-barcoded 5' primer and a J-beta primer mix, a second PCR was run for roughly 7 to 12 cycles. TCRdb re-called the 5' RACE reads through MiXCR, storing one row per CDR3 protein. The sample includes approximately 800,000 distinct CDR3 sequences, roughly three fifths of them seen just once. V was cut by 7 bases and J by 5 bases, with 15 bases left in between. The CDR3 spans 14 residues. Germline V lookup: CDR1 SEHNR, CDR2 FQNEAQ (reference sequence). This clonotype has just one count.

The gene calls are TRBV7-9 and TRBJ2-1; D is possibly TRBD2 (6 bases). The clonotype comes from a man aged 35 to 55 in good health. The sequenced material came from blood. The CDR3 DNA reads TGTGCCAGCAATTTTAAGGGACTGAACAATGAGCAGTTCTTC. This encodes CASNFKGLNNEQFF.